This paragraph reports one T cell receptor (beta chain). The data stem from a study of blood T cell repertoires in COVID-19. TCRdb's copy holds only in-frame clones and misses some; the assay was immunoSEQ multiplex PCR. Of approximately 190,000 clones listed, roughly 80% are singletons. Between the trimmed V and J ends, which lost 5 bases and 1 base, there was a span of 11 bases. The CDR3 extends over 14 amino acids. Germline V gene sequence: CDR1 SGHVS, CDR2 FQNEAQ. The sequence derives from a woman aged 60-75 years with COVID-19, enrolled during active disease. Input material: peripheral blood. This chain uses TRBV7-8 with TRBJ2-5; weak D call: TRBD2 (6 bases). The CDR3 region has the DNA TGTGCCAGCAGCCAACGGGACTTCCAAGAGACCCAGTACTTC. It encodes CASSQRDFQETQYF.